Presented here are 10 T cell receptor beta chains from one specimen sequenced in a study of blood T cells in healthy people across ages. For the second PCR, which ran for roughly 6 to 12 cycles, a sample-barcoded 5' primer and a J-beta primer mix were used. TCRdb re-called the 5' RACE reads through MiXCR, storing one row per CDR3 protein. The repertoire holds about 640,000 distinct CDR3 sequences, with around 38% as singletons. Sequencing input: blood. The receptors here all came from a man aged 80 or over in good health.

V usage is TRBV11-3 and J usage is TRBJ2-3; TRBD2 agrees at 10 bases. With V trimmed by 5 bases and J by 5 bases, 16 bases remained unmatched. This CDR3 is 18 amino acids long. In germline, CDR1 is SGHNT, CDR2 YENEEA. Written as DNA, the CDR3 is TGTGCCAGCAGCCCCCGGGGAGCGGGAGGGCCAGGTGGAGATACGCAGTATTTT. Protein product: CASSPRGAGGPGGDTQYF.

V is TRBV3-1 and J is TRBJ1-2; D gene uncertain. Germline values: CDR1 LGHDT, CDR2 YNNKEL (reference sequence). Deletions cut 3 bases from V and 7 bases from J, with 6 bases between. This CDR3 region has 11 residues. CDR3 sequence: CASSQAFGYTF. For the CDR3, the DNA is TGTGCCAGCAGCCAGGCGTTTGGCTACACCTTC.

This clonotype was seen only a few times. V gene TRBV7-9 combines with J gene TRBJ2-5; a possible D gene is TRBD2 (7 bases). Trimming took 5 bases from V and 1 from J, leaving 14 bases between them. Germline V gives CDR1 SEHNR, CDR2 FQNEAQ (reference sequence). The length of the CDR3 is 15 residues. CDR3 protein: CASSGGGLPQETQYF. DNA of the CDR3: TGTGCCAGCAGCGGGGGGGGGCTACCCCAAGAGACCCAGTACTTC.

V usage is TRBV6-5 and J usage is TRBJ2-7; TRBD2 matches 7 bases. The CDR3 loop spans 16 amino acids. J lost 0 bases, V lost 2 bases, and 7 bases had no gene match. The germline V gene has CDR1 MNHEY and CDR2 SVGAGI. CDR3 sequence: CASSYDGGRLSYEQYF. The CDR3 DNA is TGTGCCAGCAGTTACGACGGGGGGAGACTCTCCTACGAGCAGTACTTC.

This clonotype occurred a few times. The J gene is TRBJ2-1, the V gene TRBV6-1; D is ambiguous. This CDR3 region has 15 residues. The V gene's germline CDR1 is MNHNS and CDR2 SASEGT. The V end lost 6 bases, the J end lost 0 bases, and 12 bases lay between the germline ends. DNA for the CDR3: TGTGCCAGCAGATCGGATACGAGCTCCTACAATGAGCAGTTCTTC. It encodes CASRSDTSSYNEQFF.

The rearrangement uses TRBV28 and TRBJ2-7, with D hard to call. Trimming removed 10 bases from V and 3 bases from J, with 10 bases in between. The CDR3 is 11 amino acids. CDR1 and CDR2 from the germline V gene are MDHEN and SYDVKM. In nucleotides, the CDR3 is TGTGCCACCCTCGGTCTCTACGAGCAGTACTTC. It encodes CATLGLYEQYF. Filled out from reference TRBV28 and TRBJ2-7, the complete variable domain reads DVKVTQSSRYLVKRTGEKVFLECVQDMDHENMFWYRQDPGLGLRLIYFSYDVKMKEKGDIPEGYSVSREKKERFSLILESASTNQTSMYLCATLGLYEQYFGPGTRLTVT.

The CDR3 is CASSFLSSVNTEAFF. For the CDR3, the DNA is TGTGCCAGCAGTTTTCTGTCGTCGGTGAACACTGAAGCTTTCTTT. V and J are TRBV27 and TRBJ1-1, with no clear D. Trimming stripped 3 bases from V and 0 bases from J, with 11 bases between. Germline V CDR1 and CDR2: MNHEY, SMNVEV (reference sequence). The CDR3 sequence is 15 residues long.

This clonotype was counted ten times or more. The chain combines TRBV29-1 with TRBJ1-2; tentative D call: TRBD1 (6 bases). Germline V CDR1 and CDR2: SQVTM, ANQGSEA. Trimming pared 2 bases from V and 8 bases from J, leaving 12 bases between. The CDR3 sequence is 12 residues long. The CDR3 region is CSVESGAQGYTF. CDR3 bases: TGCAGCGTTGAATCAGGGGCGCAAGGCTACACCTTC.

This clonotype was seen ten or more times. The chain combines TRBV7-2 with TRBJ2-3; possibly TRBD2 for D (6 bases). V was pared by 5 bases and J by 5 bases, with 17 bases between. The CDR3 sequence is 15 residues long. Germline assignment: CDR1 SGHTA and CDR2 FQGNSA. The CDR3 nucleotides are TGTGCCAGCAGCCAAGGGGAGGTGGGGTTAGATACGCAGTATTTT. Encoded protein: CASSQGEVGLDTQYF.

This clonotype showed up many times. In nucleotides, the CDR3 is TGCGCCAGCAGCTCAGGGGGCTTGAGCAATCAGCCCCAGCATTTT. Amino acid sequence: CASSSGGLSNQPQHF. The rearrangement links TRBV5-1 to TRBJ1-5, with 8 bases that match TRBD1. Germline CDR1 SGHRS, CDR2 YFSETQ. Unmatched junction bases numbered 3, after V lost 3 bases and J lost 1 base. The CDR3 totals 15 residues.